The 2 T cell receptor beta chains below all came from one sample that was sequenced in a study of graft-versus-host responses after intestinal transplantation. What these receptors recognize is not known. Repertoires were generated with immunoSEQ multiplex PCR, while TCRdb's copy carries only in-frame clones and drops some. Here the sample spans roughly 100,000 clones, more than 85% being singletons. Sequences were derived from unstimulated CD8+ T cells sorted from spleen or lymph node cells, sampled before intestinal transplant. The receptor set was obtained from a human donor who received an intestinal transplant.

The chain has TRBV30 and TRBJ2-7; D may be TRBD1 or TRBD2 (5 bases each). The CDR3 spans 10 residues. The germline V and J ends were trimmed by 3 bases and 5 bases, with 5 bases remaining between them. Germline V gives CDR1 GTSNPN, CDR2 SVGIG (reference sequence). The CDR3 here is CAWRGDEQYF. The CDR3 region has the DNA TGTGCCTGGAGGGGGGACGAGCAGTACTTC.

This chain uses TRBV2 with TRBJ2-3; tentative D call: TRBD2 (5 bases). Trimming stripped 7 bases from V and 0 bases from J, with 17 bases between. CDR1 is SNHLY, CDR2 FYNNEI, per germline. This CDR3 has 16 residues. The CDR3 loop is CASTPLGERSTDTQYF. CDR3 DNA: TGTGCCAGCACACCCCTCGGGGAGCGGAGCACAGATACGCAGTATTTT.